The 8 T cell receptor beta chains in this list originate from one sample, sequenced in a study of blood T cell repertoires in COVID-19. The table came from immunoSEQ multiplex PCR; TCRdb's copy has only in-frame clones and leaves some out. Of approximately 73,000 clones listed, 75% to 90% are singletons. Sequencing input: peripheral blood. The source is an elderly man with acute or convalescent COVID-19.

Points on this clone: A junction boundary mismatches the germline segment, possibly from a read error. This chain links TRBV30 with TRBJ2-7; tentatively, D is TRBD1 (5 bases). Germline loops: CDR1 GTSNPN, CDR2 SVGIG (reference sequence). CDR3 length: 11 residues. CDR3 DNA: TGTGCCTGGAGTGTACAGGAGCGTAGGTTTTTC. The encoded protein is CAWSVQERRFF.

The chain employs TRBV30 and TRBJ1-6; D is undetermined. Per germline, CDR1 GTSNPN and CDR2 SVGIG (reference sequence). The V gene lost 0 bases and the J gene lost 3 bases, with 9 bases spanning the gap. The CDR3 runs 15 residues. CDR3 residues: CAWSVGLNYNSPLHF. CDR3 in DNA: TGTGCCTGGAGTGTCGGACTCAACTATAATTCACCCCTCCACTTT.

This clone was seen just once. J is TRBJ2-7 and V is TRBV30, with a tentative D call TRBD2 (6 bases). V lost 1 base to trimming and J lost 4 bases, with 17 bases between them. Germline assignment: CDR1 GTSNPN and CDR2 SVGIG (reference sequence). The CDR3 loop spans 15 amino acids. The CDR3 sequence: CAWSGGTSFRYEQYF. The CDR3 coding sequence is TGTGCCTGGAGTGGAGGCACTAGCTTTCGGTACGAGCAGTACTTC.

This clone was seen more than once but under ten times. This chain connects TRBV25-1 to TRBJ1-1; D gene ambiguous. The CDR3 is made up of 13 amino acids. The germline V and J ends were trimmed by 7 bases and 6 bases, with 15 bases remaining between them. CDR1 is MGHDK, CDR2 SYGVNS, per germline. As DNA, the CDR3 is TGTGCCAGCACTCCCAGCGGATTGTCTGAAGCTTTCTTT. Translation gives CASTPSGLSEAFF.

The V gene is TRBV11-2, the J gene TRBJ1-6; 7 bases match TRBD1. CDR1 and CDR2 from the germline V gene are SGHAT and FQNNGV. The CDR3 sequence is 15 residues long. V trimming: 0 bases; J trimming: 6 bases; junction bases outside the gene matches: 2. CDR3 in amino acids: CASSLEGGVNSPLHF. The CDR3 coding sequence is TGTGCCAGCAGCTTAGAAGGGGGCGTTAATTCACCCCTCCACTTT.

The CDR3 coding sequence is TGTGCCAGCAGCCGCCTAGAATCCCAGTACTTC. It translates to CASSRLESQYF. The chain recombines TRBV13 with TRBJ2-5, with D unclear. V was shortened by 5 bases and J by 9 bases, with 10 bases between the two germline ends. CDR3 length equals 11 residues. Germline V lookup: CDR1 PRHDT, CDR2 FYEKMQ (reference sequence).

This chain connects TRBV30 to TRBJ2-7, with a weak D call TRBD1 (6 bases). V lost 5 bases, J lost 2 bases, and 7 bases lay in between. The CDR3 consists of 11 residues. Germline V gene data show CDR1 as GTSNPN and CDR2 as SVGIG (reference sequence). The CDR3 sequence: CAWGGPYEQYF. Written as DNA, the CDR3 is TGTGCCTGGGGGGGCCCCTACGAGCAGTACTTC.

This sequence joins TRBV3-1 (or the pseudogene TRBV3-2) and TRBJ2-3; 12 bases fit TRBD2. The CDR3 length is 15 residues. J lost 3 bases, V lost 3 bases, and 1 base had no gene match. Germline V lookup: CDR1 LGHDT, CDR2 YNNKEL (reference sequence). Here the CDR3 DNA reads TGTGCCAGCAGCCAGACTAGCGGGGGTACAGATACGCAGTATTTT. It codes for CASSQTSGGTDTQYF.